The TCR beta chain under discussion was sequenced for a study of CD8+ T cells in alopecia areata (dated by TCRdb to about 2018). In terms of the full investigation: Skin from C3H/HeJ donors aged 6-12 months with spontaneous alopecia was grafted onto female C3H/HeJ recipients aged roughly 7-11 weeks. Scalp tissue and sorted CD4+ and CD8+ peripheral blood T cells from patchy and totalis/universalis alopecia areata patients and from healthy controls were covered by human TCRbeta sequencing. Scalp clonality was compared among normal scalp (n=4), patchy alopecia areata scalp (n=8), and alopecia totalis/universalis scalp (n=8). RNA came from the PAXgene miRNA kit for fixed scalp, the miRNeasy kit for PBMCs, and the RNeasy kit for mouse skin. To study T cell clonal expansion in alopecia areata, the researchers applied high-throughput TCRbeta sequencing to both the C3H/HeJ mouse model and human patients. TCRbeta CDR3 regions were amplified by immunoSEQ multiplex PCR using 35 Vbeta forward and 13 Jbeta reverse primers.

This clone was picked up a small number of times. It lacks a known antigen. Gene names and germline sequences here are all drawn from mouse data. The read stops 4 residues short of the end of the CDR3; the missing end is completed from the germline J gene. Other nucleotide sequences from this sample produce the same CDR3. Receptor amplification or capture employed the immunoSEQ multiplex PCR assay. To provide template for TCR sequencing, every sample had RNA extracted and reverse transcribed into cDNA. SuperScript III was used for first-strand cDNA synthesis, primed with a 2:1 mix of oligo-dT and random hexamers. Amplification bias was assessed with a synthetic immune receptor repertoire, and residual bias was removed computationally. Libraries were sequenced on Illumina HiSeq with 60 bp reads covering the CDR3, read from J toward V. On the study's bioinformatics: After raw reads were preprocessed to remove errors, the CDR3 was defined following IMGT conventions as running from the conserved cysteine to phenylalanine. Clonality was calculated as 1 minus Shannon entropy normalized by log2 of the number of productive unique TCRs. Whether each scalp clone was CD4 or CD8 was inferred by checking scalp TCRbeta sequences against the CD4 and CD8 repertoires from sorted blood. This is the immuneACCESS table as TCRdb keeps it, with only in-frame sequences that have V and J called. A part of the clones is gone; compared with another copy, unresolved V genes explain less than half, and the rest is unexplained. V and J calls and clone size are those listed in that table; D and trimming were worked out from the DNA. The table for this sample lists 290,000 or so clones, none of them counted only once. Jointly, the top ten make up 1.2% of the sample.

Pooled mouse cutaneous lymph node cells were stained for CD4, CD8alpha, NKG2D, NKG2ACE and other markers, then sorted on a BD Influx. Study-wide findings and limitations: Scalp TCR repertoire analysis is complicated because resident alphabeta T cells in normal human skin are also sequenced, whereas mouse skin is dominated by gammadelta T cells. Compared with mice, TCR sequences shared between patients were less clear, possibly partly because of HLA diversity across the patient population. Lesional scalp, especially in alopecia totalis/universalis, showed higher clonality and more expanded CD8+ clones than normal scalp, suggesting antigenic drive.

The CDR3, from cysteine to phenylalanine, totals 11 residues. The DNA has 21 bases, all within the CDR3, and is read from base 1. CDR1 and CDR2 (FNHDT, SITEND) derive from the germline V gene (reference sequence). The receptor's source is a C3H/HeJ mouse with alopecia areata. The haplotype of this strain at the MHC is H2-k. The chain couples TRBV19 to TRBJ2-7, with no confident D gene call. Specimen: CD4+ T cells sorted from a lymph node. CDR3 DNA, as far as it was read: TGTGCCAGCAGTCCCAGGTAT. It translates to CASSPRY. The full CDR3 sequence reads CASSPRYEQYF.